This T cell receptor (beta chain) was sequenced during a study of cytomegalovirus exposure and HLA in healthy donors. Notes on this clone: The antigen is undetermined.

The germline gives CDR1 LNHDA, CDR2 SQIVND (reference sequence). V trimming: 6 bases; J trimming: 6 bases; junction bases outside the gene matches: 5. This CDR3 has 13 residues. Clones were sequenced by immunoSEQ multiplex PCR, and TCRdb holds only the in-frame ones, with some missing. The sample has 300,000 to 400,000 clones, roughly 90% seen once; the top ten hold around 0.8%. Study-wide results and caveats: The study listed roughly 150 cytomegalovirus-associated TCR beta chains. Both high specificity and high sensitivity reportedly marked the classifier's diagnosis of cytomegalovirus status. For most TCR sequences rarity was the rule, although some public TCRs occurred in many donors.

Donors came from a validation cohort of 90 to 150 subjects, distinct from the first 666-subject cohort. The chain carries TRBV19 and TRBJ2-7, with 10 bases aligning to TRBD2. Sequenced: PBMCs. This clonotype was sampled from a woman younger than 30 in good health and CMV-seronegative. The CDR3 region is CASRVAGGSEQYF. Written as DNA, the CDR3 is TGTGCCAGTAGAGTAGCGGGGGGAAGCGAGCAGTACTTC. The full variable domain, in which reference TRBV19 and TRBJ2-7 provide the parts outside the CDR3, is DGGITQSPKYLFRKEGQNVTLSCEQNLNHDAMYWYRQDPGQGLRLIYYSQIVNDFQKGDIAEGYSVSREKKESFPLTVTSAQKNPTAFYLCASRVAGGSEQYFGPGTRLTVT.